Listed below are T cell receptor beta chains from one sample, sequenced in a study of shared clonotypes between healthy human individuals. Measured with immunoSEQ multiplex PCR; TCRdb has only the in-frame clones, and not every one. The sample has roughly 700,000 clones, approximately 79% seen once. Sequenced input: memory CD4+ T cells sorted from blood. Receptors originate from a woman in her thirties in good health. The CDR3 runs from the conserved cysteine through the conserved F or W. A D gene is named only where the DNA matches it firmly. Rows give clone size only sometimes, using once, few, many, or a class for an expanded clone.

d_call	v_call	clone_size	j_call	cdr3_nt	cdr3_aa
TRBD2	TRBV19	.	TRBJ2-1	TGTGCCAGTAGTGCGGGACTAGCGGTTCCCCCTCGTGGCAATGAGCAGTTCTTC	CASSAGLAVPPRGNEQFF
.	TRBV30	.	TRBJ2-4	TGTGCCTGGAGTGTAAATCAGCAGGGCCTCACGAACATTCAGTACTTC	CAWSVNQQGLTNIQYF
.	TRBV5-5	.	TRBJ2-3	TGTGCCAGCAGATTCGGACTCATCACAGATACGCAGTATTTT	CASRFGLITDTQYF
.	TRBV2	few	TRBJ2-1	TGTGCCAGCAGTAGGACGGGACTTTACAATGAGCAGTTCTTC	CASSRTGLYNEQFF
TRBD1	TRBV6-1	.	TRBJ2-7	TGTGCCAGCAGTATTACCGGGACAGCCTACGAGCAGTACTTC	CASSITGTAYEQYF
.	TRBV2	.	TRBJ2-7	TGTGCCAGCACGGGGGACCTTTGGGGGGTCACCTACGAGCAGTACTTC	CASTGDLWGVTYEQYF
TRBD1	TRBV2	.	TRBJ1-1	TGTGCCAGCAACCGACGACAGGGCCCGAACACTGAAGCTTTCTTT	CASNRRQGPNTEAFF
.	TRBV7-2	.	TRBJ2-1	TGTGCCAGCAGCTTATGGGAGACACGGGCGGATGAGCAGTTCTTC	CASSLWETRADEQFF
.	TRBV12-1	.	TRBJ2-6	TGTGCCAGCAGCCCCTTCTCTCCTGGGGCCAACGTCCTGACTTTC	CASSPFSPGANVLTF
TRBD1	TRBV4-1	.	TRBJ2-2	TGCGCCAGCAGCCGGCTGCAGGGGGCAACGAACACCGGGGAGCTGTTTTTT	CASSRLQGATNTGELFF
TRBD2	TRBV28	.	TRBJ2-7	TGTGCCAGCACCCATGGGAGGGAGGGCCGTTACGAGCAGTACTTC	CASTHGREGRYEQYF
.	TRBV18	.	TRBJ1-2	TGTGCCAGCTCACCTATCTGGGAGGGGCACTATGGCTACACCTTC	CASSPIWEGHYGYTF
TRBD2	TRBV5-1	.	TRBJ2-7	TGCGCCAGCAGCAGAGAGCGGGGGCCTTCCTACGAGCAGTACTTC	CASSRERGPSYEQYF
.	TRBV10-1	.	TRBJ2-5	TGCGCCAGCAGTGAGAACCGGCTAGAGACCCAGTACTTC	CASSENRLETQYF
TRBD1	TRBV6-5	.	TRBJ1-1	TGTGCCAGCACCCCGACAGGGGTTAACACTGAAGCTTTCTTT	CASTPTGVNTEAFF
.	TRBV6-1	.	TRBJ2-3	TGTGCCAGCAGGGGGGGCAATACGCAGTATTTT	CASRGGNTQYF
.	TRBV13	.	TRBJ2-7	TGTGCCAGCAGCTTATCCCAGGCCCTTACCTACGAGCAGTACTTC	CASSLSQALTYEQYF
.	TRBV27	.	TRBJ2-5	TGTGCCAGCAGTTTTTTGGGGCAAGAGACCCAGTACTTC	CASSFLGQETQYF
TRBD2	TRBV28	.	TRBJ2-3	TGTGCCAGCAGAGATAGCGGGATTCGCCGAGATACGCAGTATTTT	CASRDSGIRRDTQYF
TRBD2	TRBV19	few	TRBJ2-7	TGTGCCAGTAGTATCCTTAGCGGGAACTACGAGCAGTACTTC	CASSILSGNYEQYF
TRBD2	TRBV7-2	once	TRBJ2-4	TGTGCCAGCAGCTTCTCAGGGACTAGCGGGTCTCAAAGGTACTTC	CASSFSGTSGSQRYF
.	TRBV5-4	.	TRBJ2-3	TGTGCCAGCAGCTTTGGGTCGGGGACAGATACGCAGTATTTT	CASSFGSGTDTQYF
.	TRBV27	few	TRBJ2-2	TGTGCCAGCAGTTTACAGAGCCCTCCTTACACCGGGGAGCTGTTTTTT	CASSLQSPPYTGELFF
TRBD1	TRBV28	few	TRBJ2-3	TGTGCCAGCCAGACTTATGGGACAGGGGGTGAAGATACGCAGTATTTT	CASQTYGTGGEDTQYF
.	TRBV10-3	many	TRBJ1-1	TGTGCCATCAGTGTATCAGGGTTGGGCACTGAAGCTTTCTTT	CAISVSGLGTEAFF
.	TRBV6-5	.	TRBJ2-1	TGTGCCACCTACGGGAGCTCCTACAATGAGCAGTTCTTC	CATYGSSYNEQFF
.	TRBV10-2	.	TRBJ2-7	TGCGCCAGCAGTGACCTCTCAGGGAGCGGGTCCTACGAGCAGTACTTC	CASSDLSGSGSYEQYF
TRBD2	TRBV19	.	TRBJ2-1	TGTGCCAGTAGAGGGAGGGACAATGAGCAGTTCTTC	CASRGRDNEQFF
TRBD1	TRBV25-1	few	TRBJ2-2	TGTGCCAGCAGTGAATATCAGGGGACAGACACCGGGGAGCTGTTTTTT	CASSEYQGTDTGELFF
TRBD2	TRBV30	.	TRBJ2-3	TGTGCCTGGAGTGGCGGGAGCGGGAGTGGAACAGATACGCAGTATTTT	CAWSGGSGSGTDTQYF
.	TRBV5-1	many	TRBJ1-2	TGCGCCAGCAGCTTGGGTGGACTCGTTGGGTATGGCTACACCTTC	CASSLGGLVGYGYTF
.	TRBV11-2	.	TRBJ1-1	TGTGCCAGCAGCTTAGATCTGGGTCAGGGGAACACTGAAGCTTTCTTT	CASSLDLGQGNTEAFF
.	TRBV10-3	.	TRBJ2-1	TGTGCCATCAGTGGCCTCTGGGGGGTCGGCAATGAGCAGTTCTTC	CAISGLWGVGNEQFF
TRBD1	TRBV5-1	.	TRBJ1-3	TGCGCCAGCAGCTTGGACCGGATAGGGGGCCTCCGGAGTCACACCATATATTTT	CASSLDRIGGLRSHTIYF
.	TRBV11-2	.	TRBJ1-1	TGTGCCAGCAGCCCAACCCTGACAGGATGGACTGAAGCTTTCTTT	CASSPTLTGWTEAFF
TRBD1	TRBV27	few	TRBJ1-4	TGTGCCAGCAGTTTAGGGGACAGTGGAAAACTGTTTTTT	CASSLGDSGKLFF
TRBD2	TRBV13	once	TRBJ2-5	TGTGCCAGCTTGTTGGGGGGGCAAGAGACCCAGTACTTC	CASLLGGQETQYF
.	TRBV5-8	.	TRBJ1-1	TGTGCCAGCACTCTGGCGGTGATCAACACTGAAGCTTTCTTT	CASTLAVINTEAFF
.	TRBV27	.	TRBJ2-7	TGTGCCAGCAGTTTAAGGACGGGCCGGAGGCCCGAGCAGTACTTC	CASSLRTGRRPEQYF
TRBD1	TRBV5-6	.	TRBJ1-2	TGTGCCAGCAGCACGGACTGGACAGGGATTTATGGCTACACCTTC	CASSTDWTGIYGYTF
.	TRBV19	.	TRBJ1-5	TGTGCCAGTAGTGGCGCCGGGGTGTATCAGCCCCAGCATTTT	CASSGAGVYQPQHF
.	TRBV18	once	TRBJ2-7	TGTGCCAGCTCACTTTACGACAACTCCTACGAGCAGTACTTC	CASSLYDNSYEQYF
TRBD2	TRBV5-1	.	TRBJ2-3	TGCGCCAGCAGCTTGAGCGGGATCACAGATACGCAGTATTTT	CASSLSGITDTQYF
TRBD2	TRBV7-3	.	TRBJ2-1	TGTGCCAGCAGCTTATTGAGCGGGAGTTACGATGAGCAGTTCTTC	CASSLLSGSYDEQFF
.	TRBV5-1	.	TRBJ2-1	TGCGCCAGCAGCTTGGACAGTGGGGGATACAATGAGCAGTTCTTC	CASSLDSGGYNEQFF
.	TRBV7-6	once	TRBJ2-1	TGTGCCAGCAGCCCGGTAGGACAGCTCTCCTACAATGAGCAGTTCTTC	CASSPVGQLSYNEQFF
.	TRBV28	few	TRBJ1-4	TGTGCCAGCAGCCAACTGATTGGACGGTTTAATGAAAAACTGTTTTTT	CASSQLIGRFNEKLFF
.	TRBV7-9	.	TRBJ2-7	TGTGCCAGCAGCAAAGAGCCTGACCGTCCCTCTAGCTACGAGCAGTACTTC	CASSKEPDRPSSYEQYF
.	TRBV28	.	TRBJ1-3	TGTGCCAGCAGTTTACCCACAGGGGGAAACACCATATATTTT	CASSLPTGGNTIYF
.	TRBV7-9	.	TRBJ1-4	TGTGCCAGCAGCTTAGGATCGGGGACACAGGATGAAAAACTGTTTTTT	CASSLGSGTQDEKLFF
.	TRBV6-1	.	TRBJ2-7	TGTGCCAGCAGGGAATTGAGGAGTTCCGAGCAGTACTTC	CASRELRSSEQYF
TRBD2	TRBV2	.	TRBJ2-7	TGTGCCAGCCGGGGGGAGGGATCCTACGAGCAGTACTTC	CASRGEGSYEQYF
TRBD2	TRBV28	.	TRBJ2-1	TGTGCCAGCAGTTCTAGCGGGAACCCCCGTGATGAGCAGTTCTTC	CASSSSGNPRDEQFF